The TCR beta chain under discussion was sequenced for a study of T cell responses to AZD1222 COVID-19 vaccine. Per the germline V gene, CDR1 is SGHRS and CDR2 is YFSETQ. Germline trimming cut 3 bases from V and 2 bases from J; bases unmatched to any gene: 1. The CDR3 sequence is 13 residues long. Points from the study as a whole: Spike-wide vaccine-associated CD4 TCRs dominated at 160-218 and 743-854.

Using immunoSEQ multiplex PCR, the repertoire was profiled, and TCRdb retains in-frame clones only, with some absent. The table records some 160,000 clones, 90% to 95% of them present only once. Points on this clone: What it recognizes is unknown.

The clonotype comes from an adult in good health. The rearrangement links TRBV5-1 to TRBJ1-2, with 7 bases identical to TRBD1. The input for sequencing was peripheral blood, taken on day 0 of AZD1222 vaccination. This chain's CDR3 is CASSSGQNYGYTF. Here the CDR3 DNA reads TGCGCCAGCAGCTCGGGACAGAACTATGGCTACACCTTC.